These 31 T cell receptor beta chains were sequenced from one sample in a study of shared clonotypes between healthy human individuals. CD45RO-negative CD8 cells positively selected for CCR7 made up the naive population, which excluded terminally differentiated effector memory CD45RA+ cells. TCRdb's table, derived via immunoSEQ multiplex PCR, lists solely in-frame clones and lacks some. The sample has around 640,000 clones, about 96% seen once. The sequenced material came from naive CD8+ T cells sorted from blood. These receptors were collected from a woman in her 30s in good health.

A single count supports this clone. V is TRBV7-9 and J is TRBJ2-1; 8 positions agree with TRBD2. CDR3 size: 15 residues. Germline V CDR1 and CDR2: SEHNR, FQNEAQ (reference sequence). The CDR3 is CAIGSGSGITNEQFF. The CDR3 bases are TGTGCGATCGGCTCGGGTAGCGGGATAACCAATGAGCAGTTCTTC.

The V call is TRBV4-1, the J call TRBJ2-1; 10 nucleotides align to TRBD2. Trimming at V came to 0 bases and at J to 8 bases, leaving 7 bases not matched to a gene. CDR1 is MGHRA, CDR2 YSYEKL, per germline. The CDR3 spans 16 residues. DNA of the CDR3: TGCGCCAGCAGCCAAGAAGCAGCGGGAGGGCTTGATGAGCAGTTCTTC. Its protein is CASSQEAAGGLDEQFF.

J is TRBJ2-4 and V is TRBV27, with TRBD1 matching over 7 bases. CDR3 size: 14 residues. J lost 3 bases, V lost 4 bases, and 3 bases had no gene match. The V gene's germline CDR1 is MNHEY and CDR2 SMNVEV (reference sequence). The CDR3 bases are TGTGCCAGCAGTTCAGGGGGTGTCAAAAACATTCAGTACTTC. Translating gives CASSSGGVKNIQYF.

The CDR3 DNA follows: TGTGCCAGCAGCCCATCCTTATGGGGGACCACAGATACGCAGTATTTT. It specifies CASSPSLWGTTDTQYF. The chain joins TRBV7-7 to TRBJ2-3; D possibly matches TRBD1 or TRBD2 (5 bases each). Trimming removed 5 bases from V and 2 bases from J, with 17 bases in between. The germline CDR1 and CDR2 sequences are SSHAT and FNYEAQ (reference sequence). This CDR3 spans 16 amino acids.

This clone was recorded once. V is TRBV7-9 and J is TRBJ2-1, with 10 bases fitting TRBD2. The CDR3 is 18 residues long. Per the germline V gene, CDR1 is SEHNR and CDR2 is FQNEAQ (reference sequence). The V and J ends lost 4 bases and 10 bases, in that order; junction bases with no gene match: 19. CDR3 protein: CASSSNIRTSGGYGEQFF. In DNA form, the CDR3 reads TGTGCCAGCAGCTCGAACATCCGGACTAGCGGAGGGTATGGAGAGCAGTTCTTC.

V and J are TRBV5-6 and TRBJ1-2; TRBD1 might be the D (6 bases). From germline, CDR1 is SGHDT and CDR2 YYEEEE. The CDR3 covers 12 residues. V lost 1 base and J lost 8, with 9 bases in between. CDR3 region: CASSLTGPGYTF. In DNA form, the CDR3 reads TGTGCCAGCAGCTTGACAGGGCCCGGCTACACCTTC.

The chain combines TRBV5-4 with TRBJ2-1; tentatively, D is TRBD2 (6 bases). V lost 2 bases, J lost 9 bases, and 9 bases lay in between. Looked up from germline, CDR1 is SGHNT and CDR2 is YYREEE (reference sequence). The CDR3 contains 12 residues. The chain's CDR3 is CASSFLTSEQFF. The CDR3 DNA follows: TGTGCCAGCAGCTTTCTGACTAGTGAGCAGTTCTTC.

CDR3 residues: CASSLATGSNEQFF. The DNA of the CDR3 is TGTGCCAGCTCACTAGCTACAGGGTCCAATGAGCAGTTCTTC. The V gene is TRBV18, the J gene TRBJ2-1; D might be TRBD1 (6 bases). The CDR3 contains 14 residues. Trimming left V 4 bases short and J 6 bases short, with 13 bases between. The germline CDR1 and CDR2 sequences are KGHSH and LQKENI.

The chain combines TRBV2 with TRBJ2-7, with D unresolved. The CDR3 length is 11 residues. V gave up 10 bases and J gave up 4 bases, with 11 bases separating them. Germline V CDR1 and CDR2: SNHLY, FYNNEI. CDR3 loop: CATSVAYEQYF. CDR3 DNA: TGTGCCACCTCGGTCGCTTACGAGCAGTACTTC.

The chain is built from TRBV29-1 and TRBJ2-7; D perhaps matches TRBD1 (6 bases). This CDR3 has 13 amino acids. The germline CDR1 and CDR2 sequences are SQVTM and ANQGSEA. The V and J ends lost 4 bases and 1 base respectively, with 11 bases between them. The CDR3 DNA follows: TGCAGCGTTGTTGGGACACAGTCCTACGAGCAGTACTTC. Its protein product is CSVVGTQSYEQYF.

V is TRBV7-6 and J is TRBJ2-1; 10 positions match TRBD1. CDR1 SGHVS and CDR2 FNYEAQ come from the germline V gene. CDR3 length: 14 amino acids. V was pared by 4 bases and J by 8 bases, with 5 bases of the junction left unmatched. The CDR3 DNA reads TGTGCCAGCAGCTCGGGACAGGGGATCGATGAGCAGTTCTTC. Translated: CASSSGQGIDEQFF.

The rearrangement links TRBV11-2 to TRBJ2-7, with D unclear. In germline, CDR1 is SGHAT, CDR2 FQNNGV. The CDR3 is made up of 14 amino acids. V shed 1 base and J shed 3 bases, with 10 bases lying between them. The CDR3 loop reads CASSLVPGYYEQYF. CDR3 in DNA: TGTGCCAGCAGCTTAGTTCCAGGCTACTACGAGCAGTACTTC.

V and J are TRBV19 and TRBJ2-6; the match to TRBD1 covers 9 bases. CDR3 size: 16 residues. From germline, CDR1 is LNHDA and CDR2 SQIVND (reference sequence). V shed 5 bases, J shed 7 bases, and the junction held 9 bases outside the gene matches. This chain's CDR3 is CASSAGSGQGANVLTF. The DNA of the CDR3 is TGTGCCAGTAGTGCGGGATCGGGACAGGGTGCCAACGTCCTGACTTTC.

V gene TRBV9 combines with J gene TRBJ2-7; D is uncertain. The V gene lost 3 bases and the J gene lost 6 bases, with 10 bases spanning the gap. This CDR3 has 12 amino acids. The germline CDR1 and CDR2 sequences are SGDLS and YYNGEE. The DNA of the CDR3 is TGTGCCAGCAGCGGTGTAGTTCCCGAGCAGTACTTC. Residues: CASSGVVPEQYF.

V gene TRBV27 combines with J gene TRBJ1-1, with D uncertain. Germline assignment: CDR1 MNHEY and CDR2 SMNVEV (reference sequence). There are 13 residues in the CDR3. Trimming took off 6 bases at V and 0 bases at J, with 8 bases between the two ends. The CDR3 bases are TGTGCCAGCAGCGCAACATTGAACACTGAAGCTTTCTTT. Protein sequence: CASSATLNTEAFF.

This clone was found a few times. Here the CDR3 reads CASSFQSGEAFF. In nucleotides, the CDR3 is TGTGCCAGCAGCTTCCAGTCGGGTGAAGCTTTCTTT. This chain uses TRBV7-9 with TRBJ1-1; the D is unclear. The CDR3 extends over 12 amino acids. Germline values: CDR1 SEHNR, CDR2 FQNEAQ (reference sequence). Trimming took 3 bases from V and 7 from J, leaving 9 bases between them. The complete variable domain, with remaining parts taken from reference TRBV7-9 and TRBJ1-1, reads DTGVSQNPRHKITKRGQNVTFRCDPISEHNRLYWYRQTLGQGPEFLTYFQNEAQLEKSRLLSDRFSAERPKGSFSTLEIQRTEQGDSAMYLCASSFQSGEAFFGQGTRLTVV.

The V and J genes are TRBV28 and TRBJ2-7, with D possibly being TRBD2 (6 bases). This CDR3 spans 14 amino acids. In germline, CDR1 is MDHEN, CDR2 SYDVKM. The V end lost 6 bases, the J end lost 7 bases, and 19 bases lay between the germline ends. The CDR3 DNA reads TGTGCCAGCAGCTGGGCGGAGGGCCCCCAGGAGCAGTACTTC. It codes for CASSWAEGPQEQYF.

As to this clone: Other nucleotide sequences from this sample produce the same CDR3. The V and J genes are TRBV9 and TRBJ2-7; 11 bases agree with TRBD2. There are 14 residues in the CDR3. V lost 3 bases and J lost 1; bases outside the gene matches: 0. The germline V gene has CDR1 SGDLS and CDR2 YYNGEE. CDR3 sequence (DNA): TGTGCCAGCAGCGGACTAGCGGGATCCTACGAGCAGTACTTC. This sequence encodes CASSGLAGSYEQYF.

V gene TRBV19 combines with J gene TRBJ2-2; D remains ambiguous. The CDR3 runs to 14 residues. Germline V CDR1 and CDR2: LNHDA, SQIVND (reference sequence). The V end was cut by 2 bases, the J end by 2 bases, with 6 bases between. The CDR3 here is CASSILTNTGELFF. The CDR3 bases are TGTGCCAGTAGTATACTGACCAACACCGGGGAGCTGTTTTTT.

The genes are TRBV28 and TRBJ2-1; the D gene is possibly TRBD2 (5 bases). V lost 5 bases, J lost 5 bases, and 22 bases lay in between. Germline CDR1 and CDR2: MDHEN and SYDVKM. This CDR3 spans 17 amino acids. The chain's CDR3 is CASSPPTARSSDNEQFF. CDR3 sequence (DNA): TGTGCCAGCAGTCCTCCGACCGCAAGGAGTAGCGACAATGAGCAGTTCTTC. Full variable domain (outside the CDR3, taken from reference TRBV28 and TRBJ2-1): DVKVTQSSRYLVKRTGEKVFLECVQDMDHENMFWYRQDPGLGLRLIYFSYDVKMKEKGDIPEGYSVSREKKERFSLILESASTNQTSMYLCASSPPTARSSDNEQFFGPGTRLTVL.

The chain links TRBV9 to TRBJ1-1; 8 nucleotides line up with TRBD1. Trimming cost V 2 bases and J 0 bases; bases outside gene matches: 9. The CDR3 length is 17 residues. CDR1 SGDLS and CDR2 YYNGEE come from the germline V gene. The CDR3 spells CASSVGTGGVLNTEAFF. CDR3 DNA: TGTGCCAGCAGCGTCGGGACAGGCGGGGTGCTGAACACTGAAGCTTTCTTT.

The CDR3 DNA reads as TGTGCCAGCAGCTCCGGACAGGGAAGAGATACGCAGTATTTT. It is translated as CASSSGQGRDTQYF. The V gene is TRBV5-6, the J gene TRBJ2-3; 8 bases line up with TRBD1. The CDR3 runs 14 residues. Germline CDR1 reads SGHDT; CDR2 reads YYEEEE. V was clipped by 3 bases and J by 5 bases; unmatched bases: 5.

The chain couples TRBV7-9 to TRBJ2-3, with 9 nucleotides matching TRBD2. The CDR3 is 17 amino acids. Trimming took 4 bases from V and 2 from J; bases not matched to a gene: 10. Germline CDR1 SEHNR, CDR2 FQNEAQ (reference sequence). The CDR3 loop is CASSSPGGTSLTDTQYF. In DNA form, the CDR3 reads TGTGCCAGCAGCTCCCCGGGGGGGACTAGCCTCACAGATACGCAGTATTTT.

The gene calls are TRBV29-1 and TRBJ2-3; D unclear. This CDR3 is 13 amino acids long. V dropped 6 bases and J dropped 0 bases, with 10 bases sitting between them. The germline CDR1 and CDR2 sequences are SQVTM and ANQGSEA. The chain's CDR3 is CSVLVISTDTQYF. The DNA for the CDR3 is TGCAGCGTCCTGGTTATTAGCACAGATACGCAGTATTTT.

This chain connects TRBV19 to TRBJ2-5; D possibly corresponds to TRBD2 (5 bases). The ends were cut back, 7 bases at V and 5 bases at J, with 20 bases in the middle. The CDR3 length is 15 residues. The germline V gene has CDR1 LNHDA and CDR2 SQIVND (reference sequence). CDR3 sequence: CASKTREGKRETQYF. The CDR3, as DNA: TGTGCCAGTAAAACCCGGGAAGGAAAAAGGGAGACCCAGTACTTC.

V is TRBV14 and J is TRBJ1-2, with D uncertain. The germline CDR1 and CDR2 sequences are SGHDN and FVKESK. This CDR3 spans 13 amino acids. V was pared by 2 bases and J by 3 bases, with 7 bases between. The CDR3 DNA reads TGTGCCAGCAGCCAAATTGGGCACTATGGCTACACCTTC. Amino acids: CASSQIGHYGYTF.

This rearrangement joins TRBV27 to TRBJ1-6; tentatively, D is TRBD1 (6 bases). CDR1 and CDR2 from the germline V gene are MNHEY and SMNVEV (reference sequence). Trimming cost V 3 bases and J 6 bases, with 9 bases left between them. The CDR3 sequence is 14 residues long. Written as DNA, the CDR3 is TGTGCCAGCAGTTTGGGGGGCGTTAATTCACCCCTCCACTTT. It specifies CASSLGGVNSPLHF.

The chain carries TRBV27 and TRBJ2-7; 10 bases align to TRBD1. This CDR3 has 15 amino acids. The V segment lost 4 bases and the J segment 5 bases; nucleotides outside the gene matches: 8. Germline CDR1 is MNHEY and CDR2 is SMNVEV (reference sequence). CDR3 DNA sequence: TGTGCCAGCAGTTCCCTCCGGGACAGGGGCAACGAGCAGTACTTC. As protein: CASSSLRDRGNEQYF.

V gene TRBV7-8 combines with J gene TRBJ2-1; TRBD2 agrees at 12 bases. Germline trimming cut 2 bases from V and 7 bases from J; bases unmatched to any gene: 6. The CDR3 is 16 amino acids. Germline CDR1 reads SGHVS; CDR2 reads FQNEAQ. CDR3: CASSLILAGGINEQFF. In nucleotides, the CDR3 is TGTGCCAGCAGCTTAATACTAGCGGGAGGTATTAATGAGCAGTTCTTC.

This chain connects TRBV7-4 to TRBJ2-1; 11 nucleotides agree with TRBD2. V shed 4 bases, J shed 9 bases, and the junction held 8 bases outside the gene matches. This CDR3 is 15 amino acids long. Per the germline V gene, CDR1 is SGHVT and CDR2 is SQSDAQ. The chain's CDR3 is CASSSYSGRGSEQFF. The DNA of the CDR3 is TGTGCCAGCAGCTCGTATAGCGGGAGGGGGAGTGAGCAGTTCTTC.

The genes are TRBV13 and TRBJ2-7, with D perhaps matching TRBD1 (5 bases). The germline CDR1 and CDR2 sequences are PRHDT and FYEKMQ (reference sequence). The CDR3 runs to 12 residues. The V gene lost 5 bases and the J gene lost 6 bases, with 11 bases spanning the gap. The CDR3 DNA is TGTGCCAGCAGCCAAGGGGTATCCGAGCAGTACTTC. It codes for CASSQGVSEQYF.